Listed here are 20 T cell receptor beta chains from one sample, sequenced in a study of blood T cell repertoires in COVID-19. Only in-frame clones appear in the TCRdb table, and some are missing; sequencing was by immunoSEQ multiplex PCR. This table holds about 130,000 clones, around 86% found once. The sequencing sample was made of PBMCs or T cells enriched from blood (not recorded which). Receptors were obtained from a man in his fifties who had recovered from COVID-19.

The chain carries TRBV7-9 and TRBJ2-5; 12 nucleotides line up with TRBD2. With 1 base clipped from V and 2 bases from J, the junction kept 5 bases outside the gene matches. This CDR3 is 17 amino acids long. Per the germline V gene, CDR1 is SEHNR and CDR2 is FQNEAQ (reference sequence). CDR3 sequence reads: CASSLGGLAGQQETQYF. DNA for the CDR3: TGTGCCAGCAGCTTAGGCGGACTAGCGGGACAGCAAGAGACCCAGTACTTC.

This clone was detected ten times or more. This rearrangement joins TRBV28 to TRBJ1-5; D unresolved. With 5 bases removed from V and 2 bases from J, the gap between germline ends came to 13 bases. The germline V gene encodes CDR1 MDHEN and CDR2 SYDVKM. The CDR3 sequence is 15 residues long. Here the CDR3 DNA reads TGTGCCAGCAGTCCCGGGTTCCTCGGCAATCAGCCCCAGCATTTT. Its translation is CASSPGFLGNQPQHF.

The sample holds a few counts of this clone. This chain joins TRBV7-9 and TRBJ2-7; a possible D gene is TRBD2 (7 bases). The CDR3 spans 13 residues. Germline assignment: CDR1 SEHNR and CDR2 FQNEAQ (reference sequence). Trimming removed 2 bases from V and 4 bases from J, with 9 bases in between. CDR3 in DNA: TGTGCCAGCAGCTTACGGGGGGCTTACGAGCAGTACTTC. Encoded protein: CASSLRGAYEQYF. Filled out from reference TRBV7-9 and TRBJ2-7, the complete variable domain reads DTGVSQNPRHKITKRGQNVTFRCDPISEHNRLYWYRQTLGQGPEFLTYFQNEAQLEKSRLLSDRFSAERPKGSFSTLEIQRTEQGDSAMYLCASSLRGAYEQYFGPGTRLTVT.

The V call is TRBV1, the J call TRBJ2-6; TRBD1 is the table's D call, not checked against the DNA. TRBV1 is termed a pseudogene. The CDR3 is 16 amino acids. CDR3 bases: TGCACCAGCAGCCAACCTGGGGCCTCTGGGGCCAACGTCCTGACTTTC. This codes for CTSSQPGASGANVLTF.

CDR3 nucleotide sequence: TGTGCCAGCAGTCCAAGGACAGGGGAGAACACTGAAGCTTTCTTT. This translates into CASSPRTGENTEAFF. The chain has TRBV27 and TRBJ1-1; 9 bases agree with TRBD1. Germline V lookup: CDR1 MNHEY, CDR2 SMNVEV (reference sequence). The junction had 5 bases not matched to a gene; V was cut back by 5 bases and J by 1 base. The CDR3 has 15 residues.

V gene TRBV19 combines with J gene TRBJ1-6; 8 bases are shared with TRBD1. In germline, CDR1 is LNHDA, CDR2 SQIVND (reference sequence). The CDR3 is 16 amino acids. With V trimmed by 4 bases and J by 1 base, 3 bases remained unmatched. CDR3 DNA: TGTGCCAGTAGTACCCGGACAGGGTCCTATAATTCACCCCTCCACTTT. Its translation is CASSTRTGSYNSPLHF. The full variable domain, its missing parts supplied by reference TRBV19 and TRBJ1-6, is DGGITQSPKYLFRKEGQNVTLSCEQNLNHDAMYWYRQDPGQGLRLIYYSQIVNDFQKGDIAEGYSVSREKKESFPLTVTSAQKNPTAFYLCASSTRTGSYNSPLHFGNGTRLTVT.

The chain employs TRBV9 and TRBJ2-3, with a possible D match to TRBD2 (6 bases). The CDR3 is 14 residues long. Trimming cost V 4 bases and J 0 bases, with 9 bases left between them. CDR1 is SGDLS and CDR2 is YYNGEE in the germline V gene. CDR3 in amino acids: CASSPGGSTDTQYF. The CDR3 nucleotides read TGTGCCAGCAGCCCTGGGGGGAGCACAGATACGCAGTATTTT.

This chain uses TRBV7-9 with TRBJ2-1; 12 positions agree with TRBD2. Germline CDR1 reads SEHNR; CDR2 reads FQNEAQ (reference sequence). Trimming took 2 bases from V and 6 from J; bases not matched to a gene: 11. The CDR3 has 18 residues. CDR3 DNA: TGTGCCAGCAGCTTATGGCTAGCGGGAGGGTGGGGAGGCAATGAGCAGTTCTTC. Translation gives CASSLWLAGGWGGNEQFF.

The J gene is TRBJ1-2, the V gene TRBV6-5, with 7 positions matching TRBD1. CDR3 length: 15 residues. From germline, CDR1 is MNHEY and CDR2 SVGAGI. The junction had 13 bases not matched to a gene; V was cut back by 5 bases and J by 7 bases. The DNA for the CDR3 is TGTGCCAGCAGTACGAGGACAGGTCGCCAGGGTGGCTACACCTTC. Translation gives CASSTRTGRQGGYTF.

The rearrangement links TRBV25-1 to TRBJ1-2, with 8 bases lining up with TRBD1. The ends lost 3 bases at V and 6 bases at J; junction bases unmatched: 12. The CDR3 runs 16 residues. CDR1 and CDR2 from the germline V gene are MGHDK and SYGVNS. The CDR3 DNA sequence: TGTGCCAGCAGTGAGTTTAGACAGGGGAGGTTCGATGGCTACACCTTC. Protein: CASSEFRQGRFDGYTF.

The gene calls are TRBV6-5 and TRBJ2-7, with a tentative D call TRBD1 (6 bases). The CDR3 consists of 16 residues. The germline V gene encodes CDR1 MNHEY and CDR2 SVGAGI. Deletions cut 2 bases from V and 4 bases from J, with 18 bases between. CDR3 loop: CASSYRPLGAVYEQYF. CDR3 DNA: TGTGCCAGCAGTTACCGCCCCTTGGGGGCGGTATACGAGCAGTACTTC.

CDR3 sequence reads: CASSLGALAGGYNEQFF. Here the CDR3 DNA reads TGTGCCAGCAGCTTAGGCGCCCTAGCGGGAGGTTACAATGAGCAGTTCTTC. V is TRBV7-2 and J is TRBJ2-1; 11 nucleotides line up with TRBD2. There are 17 residues in the CDR3. Germline V gene sequence: CDR1 SGHTA, CDR2 FQGNSA. The junction had 6 bases not matched to a gene; V was cut back by 1 base and J by 4 bases.

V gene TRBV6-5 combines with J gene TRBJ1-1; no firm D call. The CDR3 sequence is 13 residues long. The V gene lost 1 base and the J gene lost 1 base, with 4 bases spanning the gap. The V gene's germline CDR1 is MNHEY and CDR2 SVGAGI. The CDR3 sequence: CASSYLENTEAFF. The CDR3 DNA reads TGTGCCAGCAGTTACTTAGAGAACACTGAAGCTTTCTTT.

The CDR3 coding sequence is TGTGCCAGCTCACCGGGGACAGACGCCGGGGAGCTGTTTTTT. Residues: CASSPGTDAGELFF. The rearrangement joins TRBV18 to TRBJ2-2; TRBD1 aligns across 7 bases. Per the germline V gene, CDR1 is KGHSH and CDR2 is LQKENI. Trimming cost V 3 bases and J 6 bases; bases outside gene matches: 4. This CDR3 has 14 residues.

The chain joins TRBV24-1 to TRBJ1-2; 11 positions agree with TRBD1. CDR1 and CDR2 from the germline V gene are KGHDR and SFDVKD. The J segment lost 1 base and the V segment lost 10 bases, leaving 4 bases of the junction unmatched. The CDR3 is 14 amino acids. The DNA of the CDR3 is TGTGCCACTGCGGACAGGGGGCATAACTATGGCTACACCTTC. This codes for CATADRGHNYGYTF.

CDR3 in amino acids: CASSLATGSAAPLHF. CDR3 DNA sequence: TGCGCCAGCAGCTTGGCCACGGGATCGGCTGCACCCCTCCACTTT. The genes are TRBV5-1 and TRBJ1-6; D not resolved. Between the trimmed V and J ends, which lost 0 bases and 11 bases, there was a span of 15 bases. The CDR3 is 15 amino acids. Germline loops: CDR1 SGHRS, CDR2 YFSETQ.

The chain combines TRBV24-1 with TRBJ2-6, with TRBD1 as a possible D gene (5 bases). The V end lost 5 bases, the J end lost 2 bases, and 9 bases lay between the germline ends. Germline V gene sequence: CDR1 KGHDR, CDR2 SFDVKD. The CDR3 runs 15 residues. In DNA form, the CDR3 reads TGTGCCACCAGTGCCGCAGGGACTGGGGCCAACGTCCTGACTTTC. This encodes CATSAAGTGANVLTF.

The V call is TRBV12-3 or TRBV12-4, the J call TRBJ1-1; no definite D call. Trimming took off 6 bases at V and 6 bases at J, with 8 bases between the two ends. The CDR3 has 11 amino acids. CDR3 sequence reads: CASSRVAEAFF. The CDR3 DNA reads TGTGCCAGCAGCCGGGTGGCTGAAGCTTTCTTT.

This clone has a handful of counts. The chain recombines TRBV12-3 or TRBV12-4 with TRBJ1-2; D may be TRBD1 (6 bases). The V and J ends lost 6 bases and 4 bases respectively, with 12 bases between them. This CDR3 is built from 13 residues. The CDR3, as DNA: TGTGCCAGCAGCCAGAGGGGGGGCTATGGCTACACCTTC. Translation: CASSQRGGYGYTF.

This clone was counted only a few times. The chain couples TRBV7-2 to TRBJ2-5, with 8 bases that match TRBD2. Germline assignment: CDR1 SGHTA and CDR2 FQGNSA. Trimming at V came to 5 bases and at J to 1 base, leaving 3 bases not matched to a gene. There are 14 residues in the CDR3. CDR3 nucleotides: TGTGCCAGCAGCAAAGGACTAGCCCAAGAGACCCAGTACTTC. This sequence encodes CASSKGLAQETQYF.